This TCR beta chain was sequenced for a study of metastatic and nonmetastatic thyroid tumors. Germline CDR1 and CDR2: MDHEN and SYDVKM. V lost 10 bases, J lost 0 bases, and 8 bases stayed unmatched. The CDR3 has 14 amino acids. Original processing methods: Variation in CDR3 across clinicopathological groups served as the basis for constructing a distant-metastasis classifier in papillary thyroid cancer. TCRdb reassembled clones from the PCR reads with MiXCR. For this entry, the V and J calls and clone size follow TCRdb and not the study's own pipeline. The sample carries tens of thousands of clones, 20% to 25% recorded once. No treatment of any kind had been given to any patient before thyroid surgery. This clone showed up just a few times. The sample holds other DNA sequences that translate to the same CDR3.

The rearrangement joins TRBV28 to TRBJ2-7; 8 bases fit TRBD2. This TCR was sampled from a female donor with papillary thyroid cancer or a benign thyroid nodule (not recorded which). Some clones in this sample may be carry-over from other donors' samples. The sequencing input was tumor tissue. The DNA for the CDR3 is TGTGCCACCTCGGGCGGGAGGAGCTCCTACGAGCAGTACTTC. As protein: CATSGGRSSYEQYF.